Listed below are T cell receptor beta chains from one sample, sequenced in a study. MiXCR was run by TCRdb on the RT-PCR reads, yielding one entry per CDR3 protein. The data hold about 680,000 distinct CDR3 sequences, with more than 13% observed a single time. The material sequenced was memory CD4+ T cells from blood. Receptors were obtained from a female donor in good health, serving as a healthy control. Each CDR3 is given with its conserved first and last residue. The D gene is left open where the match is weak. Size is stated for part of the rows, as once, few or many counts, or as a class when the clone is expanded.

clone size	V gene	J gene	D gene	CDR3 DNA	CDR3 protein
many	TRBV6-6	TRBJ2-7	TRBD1	TGTGCCAGCCGGGACAGGGGTAAAAATTACTACGAGCAGTACTTC	CASRDRGKNYYEQYF
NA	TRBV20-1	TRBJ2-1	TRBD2	TGCAGTGCTATTGTAGCGGGAGGAAGAGAGCAGTTCTTC	CSAIVAGGREQFF
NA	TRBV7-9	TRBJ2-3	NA	TGTGCCAGCAGCTTAGGACTGGTCGCATTCGGACCCACAGATACGCAGTATTTT	CASSLGLVAFGPTDTQYF
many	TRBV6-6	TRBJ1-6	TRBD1	TGTGCCAGCAGGAGGACAGGGGGGGAATCACCCCTCCACTTT	CASRRTGGESPLHF
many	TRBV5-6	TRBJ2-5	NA	TGTGCCAGCAGCCGGTGGGGGGCCGGTCGCCAAGAGACCCAGTACTTC	CASSRWGAGRQETQYF
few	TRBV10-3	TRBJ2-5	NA	TGTGCCATCAGTGAACAGGCGGGGCGGCAAGAGACCCAGTACTTC	CAISEQAGRQETQYF
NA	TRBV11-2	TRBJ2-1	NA	TGTGCCAGCACTTTAGCCGGGGGTTACATTGAGCAGTTCTTC	CASTLAGGYIEQFF
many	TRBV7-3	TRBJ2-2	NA	TGTGCCAGCAGCTTAACTGGACATCAGGGATCCGGGGAGCTGTTTTTT	CASSLTGHQGSGELFF
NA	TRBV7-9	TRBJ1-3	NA	TGTGCCAGCCCGACTACAGAGGCTGGAAACACCATATATTTT	CASPTTEAGNTIYF
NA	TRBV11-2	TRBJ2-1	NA	TGTGCCAGCAGCTTAATTCAGGGCGGGTACAATAATGAGCAGTTCTTC	CASSLIQGGYNNEQFF
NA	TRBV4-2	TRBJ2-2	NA	TGTGCCAGCAGCCAAGAGACCGACTATCCCGGGGAGCTGTTTTTT	CASSQETDYPGELFF
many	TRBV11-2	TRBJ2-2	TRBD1	TGTGCCAGCAGCTTAGCCGGGACAGGGGGGCGAAGGGAGCTGTTTTTT	CASSLAGTGGRRELFF
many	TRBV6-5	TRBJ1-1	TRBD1	TGTGCCAGCAGTTCCCAGGACAGGGGGGGCACTGAAGCTTTCTTT	CASSSQDRGGTEAFF
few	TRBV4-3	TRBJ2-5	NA	TGCGCCAGCAGCCAAGAAGGGAGGGGGAGGGAGACCCAGTACTTC	CASSQEGRGRETQYF
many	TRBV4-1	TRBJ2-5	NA	TGCGCCAGCAGCCCGAACCGGGCAGTCCAAGAGACCCAGTACTTC	CASSPNRAVQETQYF
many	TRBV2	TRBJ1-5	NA	TGTGCCAGCAGTGAATTGGACAGAGTCAATCAGCCCCAGCATTTT	CASSELDRVNQPQHF
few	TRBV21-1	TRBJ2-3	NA	TGTGCCAGCAGCATGCGAGGCACAGATACGCAGTATTTT	CASSMRGTDTQYF
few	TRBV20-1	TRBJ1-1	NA	TGCAGTGCCCACTTGAACACTGAAGCTTTCTTT	CSAHLNTEAFF
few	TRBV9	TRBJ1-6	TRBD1	TGTGCCAGCAGCGTGGTGGACAGGGGGGTATTTTCACCCCTCCACTTT	CASSVVDRGVFSPLHF
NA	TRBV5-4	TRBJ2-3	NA	TGTGCCAGCAGCCTGCCGGGACTTCAATCTACGCAGTATTTT	CASSLPGLQSTQYF
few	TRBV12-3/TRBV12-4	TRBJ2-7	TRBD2	TGTGCCAGCAGTCACCGGGGACGCACCCTCGGGGGGGAGCAGTACTTC	CASSHRGRTLGGEQYF
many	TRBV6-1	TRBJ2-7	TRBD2	TGTGCCAGCAGTGCTCCGGGGGGGATCTACGAGCAGTACTTC	CASSAPGGIYEQYF
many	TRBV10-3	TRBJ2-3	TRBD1	TGTGCCATCAAGGGGACAGGGAGGTGGGATACGCAGTATTTT	CAIKGTGRWDTQYF
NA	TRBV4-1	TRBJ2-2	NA	TGCGCCAGCAGCCCCCTGCCGGGACCCGCGAGCACCGGGGAGCTGTTTTTT	CASSPLPGPASTGELFF
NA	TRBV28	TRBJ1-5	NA	TGTGCCAGCACCAGCCAGGGGTACCAGCCCCAGCATTTT	CASTSQGYQPQHF
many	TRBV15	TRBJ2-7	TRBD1	TGTGCCACCAGCACGGACAGGGGGGCCTACGAGCAGTACTTC	CATSTDRGAYEQYF
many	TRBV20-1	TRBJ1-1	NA	TGCAGTGCTAGAGTAGCCCTGGCTGACACTGAAGCTTTCTTT	CSARVALADTEAFF
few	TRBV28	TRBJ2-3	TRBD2	TGTGCCAGCAGAGCAGCGGGAGGGAAAGATACGCAGTATTTT	CASRAAGGKDTQYF
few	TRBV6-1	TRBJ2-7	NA	TGTGCCAGCACACCTTTTTACACAGGTGAACTAGAGCAGTACTTC	CASTPFYTGELEQYF
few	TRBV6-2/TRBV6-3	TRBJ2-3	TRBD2	TGTGCCAGCAGTTACACGAGGACTAGCGGGAGACTTGATACGCAGTATTTT	CASSYTRTSGRLDTQYF
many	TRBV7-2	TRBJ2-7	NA	TGTGCCAGCAGCTTACAGGCCTCGGCCTACGAGCAGTACTTC	CASSLQASAYEQYF
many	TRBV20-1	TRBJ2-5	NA	TGCAGTGGGACAGCTCAAATGGAGACCCAGTACTTC	CSGTAQMETQYF
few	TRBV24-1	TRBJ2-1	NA	TGTGCCACCAGTCCGTGGGGGGACTCCTACAATGAGCAGTTCTTC	CATSPWGDSYNEQFF
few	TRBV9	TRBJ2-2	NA	TGTGCCAGCAGCCTGACCGGGCTCCGACGGGCCGGGGAGCTGTTTTTT	CASSLTGLRRAGELFF
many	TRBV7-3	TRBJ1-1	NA	TGTGCCAGCAGCACCGGGACGCCACGAGAAGCTTTCTTT	CASSTGTPREAFF
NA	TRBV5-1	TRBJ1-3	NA	TGCGCCAGCAGCCCCTCGAGGGGAGAGGGCGACACCATATATTTT	CASSPSRGEGDTIYF
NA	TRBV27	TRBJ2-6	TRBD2	TGTGCCAGCAGTTCCGGGGAGGGCAGGGTGTTCCCTGGGGCCAACGTCCTGACTTTC	CASSSGEGRVFPGANVLTF
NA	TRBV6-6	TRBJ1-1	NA	TGTGCCAGCTTCGTTGCAGCAGCCATGAACACTGAAGCTTTCTTT	CASFVAAAMNTEAFF
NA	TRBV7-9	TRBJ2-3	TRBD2	TGTGCCAGCAGCCGCCTAGCGGGAGTGCAATATACGCAGTATTTT	CASSRLAGVQYTQYF
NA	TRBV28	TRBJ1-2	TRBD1	TGTGCCAGCAGTTCGGGACAGGGGGCTCTCGGCTACACCTTC	CASSSGQGALGYTF
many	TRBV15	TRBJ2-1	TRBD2	TGTGCCACCAGCAGACCGACTAGCGGGAGGGGTACCTACAATGAGCAGTTCTTC	CATSRPTSGRGTYNEQFF
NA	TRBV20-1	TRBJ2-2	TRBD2	TGCAGTGCTAGAGCCACTAGCGGGAGGGCAAACACCGGGGAGCTGTTTTTT	CSARATSGRANTGELFF
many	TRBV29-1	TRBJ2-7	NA	TGCAGCGTTGAAGATTCGGACAAGAAGTACTTC	CSVEDSDKKYF
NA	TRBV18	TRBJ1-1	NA	TGTGCCAGCAACCCGACGGAGGGCGCTTGGTCCACTGAAGCTTTCTTT	CASNPTEGAWSTEAFF
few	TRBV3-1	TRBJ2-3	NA	TGTGCCAGCAGCCGAGGGGGAGAAGATACGCAGTATTTT	CASSRGGEDTQYF
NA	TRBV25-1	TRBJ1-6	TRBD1	TGTGCCAGCAGCAGGGGGTTTGAAGGTTCACCCCTCCACTTT	CASSRGFEGSPLHF
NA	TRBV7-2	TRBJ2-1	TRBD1	TGTGCCAGCAGCTTAGGCCCGGGACAGGGCAATGAGCAGTTCTTC	CASSLGPGQGNEQFF
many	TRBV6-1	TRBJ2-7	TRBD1	TGTGCCAGCAGCCCCACCGGGACAGCGGTGTACTTC	CASSPTGTAVYF
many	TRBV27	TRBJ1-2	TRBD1	TGTGCCAGCAGTCCCGGACAGGTTCTACTGTTCTATGGCTACACCTTC	CASSPGQVLLFYGYTF
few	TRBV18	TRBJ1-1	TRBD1	TGTGCCAGCTCAGCCCGGACAGGGGGAGATGAAGCTTTCTTT	CASSARTGGDEAFF
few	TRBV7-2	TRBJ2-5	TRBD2	TGTGCCAGCAGCTTAGGGAGGACTAGCGGGACCCAGTACTTC	CASSLGRTSGTQYF
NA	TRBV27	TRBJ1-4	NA	TGTGCCAGCAGTCCGGGCCGGACTGAAAAACTGTTTTTT	CASSPGRTEKLFF
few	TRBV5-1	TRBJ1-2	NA	TGCGCCAGCAGCCCAGGGACGACCCGAGGCTATGGCTACACCTTC	CASSPGTTRGYGYTF
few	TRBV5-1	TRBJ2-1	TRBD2	TGCGCCAGCAGCTTGGCTAGCGGGAGGGCATACGAGCAGTTCTTC	CASSLASGRAYEQFF
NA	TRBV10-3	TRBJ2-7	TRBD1	TGTGCCATCAGTGTGGGACAGGGTCTCGAGCAGTACTTC	CAISVGQGLEQYF
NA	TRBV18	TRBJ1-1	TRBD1	TGTGCCAGCTCACTCTACTTTCTCGCAGGACAGGGGAACACTGAAGCTTTCTTT	CASSLYFLAGQGNTEAFF
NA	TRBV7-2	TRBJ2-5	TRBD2	TGTGCCAGCAGCCCGGGGGCGGGGGGGATTTTAGAGACCCAGTACTTC	CASSPGAGGILETQYF
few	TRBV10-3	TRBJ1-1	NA	TGTGCCATCAGTGTAAAAAGGGGGATTTTAGAGCCCACTGAAGCTTTCTTT	CAISVKRGILEPTEAFF
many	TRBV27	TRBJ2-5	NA	TGTGCCAGCAGCTTCCGTGGAGAGACCCAGTACTTC	CASSFRGETQYF